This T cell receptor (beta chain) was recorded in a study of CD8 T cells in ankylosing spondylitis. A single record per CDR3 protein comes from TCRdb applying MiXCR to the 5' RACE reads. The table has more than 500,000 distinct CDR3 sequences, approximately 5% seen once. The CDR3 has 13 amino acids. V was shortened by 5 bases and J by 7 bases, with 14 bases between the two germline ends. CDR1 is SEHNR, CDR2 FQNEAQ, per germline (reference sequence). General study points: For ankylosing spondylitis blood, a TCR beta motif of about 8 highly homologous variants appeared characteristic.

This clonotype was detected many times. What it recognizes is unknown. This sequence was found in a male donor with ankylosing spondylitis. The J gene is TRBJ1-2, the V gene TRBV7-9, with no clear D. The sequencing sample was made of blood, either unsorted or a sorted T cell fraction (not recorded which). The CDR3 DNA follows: TGTGCCAGCAGCACCGGGCTTTACGGTGGCTACACCTTC. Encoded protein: CASSTGLYGGYTF.